This T cell receptor beta chain was sequenced in a study of read filtering for tumor transcriptome and immune sequencing (dated by TCRdb to 2020 to 2021). Turning to the overall study: The cohort had around 18 male and 11 to 15 female patients with a mean age of roughly 66 years, ranging from about 40 to 85. By revised international staging, under 10 patients were R-ISS I, fewer than 20 were R-ISS II and 7 were R-ISS III. Whole-transcriptome libraries were prepared with the TruSeq RNA Access Library Prep Kit after DNase treatment. Per sample, about 3.5 to 11 million TCR-region mapped reads were obtained with IR-seq, compared with only roughly 85 to 1273 with RNA-seq. The study compared TCR repertoires from targeted immune repertoire sequencing and bulk whole-transcriptome sequencing run on the same bone marrow samples. As a main aim, a read-filtering strategy for immune repertoire data was addressed, with the specific question being whether clonotypes supported by a single read should be removed.

Trimming removed 4 bases from V and 7 bases from J, leaving 17 bases between the germline ends. From the cysteine through the phenylalanine, the CDR3 covers 15 amino acids. Only the CDR3 portion is preserved as DNA: 45 bases, with reading frame beginning at the first base. As encoded in the germline V gene, CDR1 is SGHRS while CDR2 is YFSETQ. TCR libraries were constructed from approximately 360 ng RNA using the Immunoverse kit, and molecular barcoded adaptors covering alpha/delta and beta/gamma chains were employed. TCR library preparation used the same RNA that was used for transcriptome sequencing. Sequencing of the TCR libraries was done on an Illumina HiSeq 4000 with 2 x 150 cycles. The paper's data handling went like this. TCR reads were aligned to human V, D, J and C references and assembled into CDR3 clonotypes with MiXCR, including quality filtering and error correction. The tcR package in R was used to analyze clonotype counts and gene usage diversity. For inspection of raw mapping reads, RNA-seq reads were mapped by STAR aligner version 2.5.3a onto GRCh37 of the human genome. To test how sequencing depth affects detected clonotypes, IR-seq fastq files were randomly downsampled with Seqtk 1.3. In-frame beta chains were kept once TCRdb had trimmed the public reads at Q25 with fastp and called clones with MiXCR. Each entry is one CDR3 protein sequence, shown with its most common DNA and genes. The V and J calls shown here were made by TCRdb, not taken from the authors' results. This sample gives about 130,000 distinct CDR3 sequences in total; over 10% of them show up just once. The biggest ten clones account for roughly 11% of the sample.

As concerns this clonotype: It has no known antigen specificity. This may arise from a read error, as a much more abundant clone is one base away.

General study outcomes and caveats: Compared with RNA-seq, IR-seq captured clonotypes at much higher depth and more reliably, and a smaller IR-seq throughput was enough to identify most shared clonotypes. The sorted CD138-negative fraction was not purified T cells but a mixed bone marrow immune population. Single-read clonotypes made up roughly four fifths of clonotypes but about 3.3% of total reads in IR-seq, and over 65% of clonotypes and roughly 48% of reads in RNA-seq. The correlation between IR-seq and RNA-seq shared clonotype proportions was increased by removal of single-read clonotypes.

Each patient had bone marrow sampled at the time of active disease. Ficoll-Hypaque density gradient centrifugation was used to isolate the bone marrow mononuclear cells. Myeloma plasma cells were removed and CD138-negative cells were obtained by negative selection following labeling with CD138 magnetic microbeads on a MACS separator. Purity of the isolated cells was checked by flow cytometry on an Attune NxT using CD138 antibodies. Total RNA was extracted with TRIzol reagent and quantified with a NanoDrop spectrophotometer. For each patient, the CD138-negative bone marrow sample underwent paired RNA-seq and IR-seq.

The clonotype comes from a donor aged 40 or older with multiple myeloma. The specimen was a population of CD138-negative cells sorted from bone marrow. Taken with the paper, the label for cell subset or site translates to: bone marrow mononuclear cells depleted of CD138+ plasma/myeloma cells by negative magnetic selection. The chain was built from TRBV5-1 and TRBJ1-4; TRBD1 is a possible D gene, resting on 5 matching bases. The CDR3 protein sequence reads: CASSLTGAEVEKLFF. Read as DNA, the sequence is TGCGCCAGCAGCCTTACCGGGGCAGAAGTTGAAAAACTGTTTTTT.